Listed below are T cell receptor beta chains from one sample, sequenced in a study of cytomegalovirus exposure and HLA in healthy donors. Produced via immunoSEQ multiplex PCR; TCRdb's table is partial and in-frame only. Counted here are around 260,000 clones, 80% occurring once; the ten biggest clones make up about 0.28%. The material sequenced was PBMCs. These receptor sequences come from a girl aged 2 to 9 in good health and CMV-seronegative. Each CDR3 is given with its conserved first and last residue.

CDR3 length: 14; J gene: TRBJ2-7; V gene: TRBV5-6; CDR3 protein: CASSLEYRVGEQYF
CDR3 length: 15; J gene: TRBJ2-7; V gene: TRBV10-3; CDR3 protein: CAISVGTGLSYEQYF
CDR3 length: 17; J gene: TRBJ1-2; V gene: TRBV11-2; CDR3 protein: CASSLRRLLGTRYGYTF
CDR3 length: 14; J gene: TRBJ2-3; V gene: TRBV27; CDR3 protein: CASSLGRLSDTQYF
CDR3 length: 16; J gene: TRBJ1-1; V gene: TRBV5-4; CDR3 protein: CARTRGRRAAHSEAFF
CDR3 length: 13; J gene: .; V gene: TRBV10-3; CDR3 protein: CAISDFPSYEQYF
CDR3 length: 16; J gene: TRBJ2-2; V gene: TRBV25-1; CDR3 protein: CASSLPGTSVAGELFF
CDR3 length: 15; J gene: TRBJ2-1; V gene: TRBV27; CDR3 protein: CASSSKGLAANEQFF
CDR3 length: 12; J gene: TRBJ1-1; V gene: TRBV30; CDR3 protein: CAWSLFLTEAFF
CDR3 length: 13; J gene: TRBJ2-1; V gene: TRBV29-1; CDR3 protein: CSTGGRGVDEQFF
CDR3 length: 15; J gene: TRBJ2-3; V gene: TRBV5-1; CDR3 protein: CASGVSGSSTDTQYF
CDR3 length: 15; J gene: TRBJ1-5; V gene: TRBV30; CDR3 protein: CAWSVQAGGNQPQHF
CDR3 length: 15; J gene: TRBJ2-2; V gene: TRBV5-1; CDR3 protein: CASSLAPSNTGELFF
CDR3 length: 15; J gene: TRBJ2-1; V gene: TRBV5-1; CDR3 protein: CASSWGTGSVNEQFF
CDR3 length: 11; J gene: TRBJ2-1; V gene: TRBV30; CDR3 protein: CAWGTSGEQFF
CDR3 length: 14; J gene: TRBJ1-4; V gene: TRBV5-1; CDR3 protein: CASSLGQGLEKLFF
CDR3 length: 13; J gene: TRBJ2-5; V gene: TRBV5-4; CDR3 protein: CASSILREETQYF
CDR3 length: 14; J gene: TRBJ1-1; V gene: TRBV5-1; CDR3 protein: CASSLRGARTEAFF
CDR3 length: 15; J gene: TRBJ2-5; V gene: TRBV7-7; CDR3 protein: CASSLAGGTQWTQYF
CDR3 length: 16; J gene: TRBJ2-5; V gene: TRBV29-1; CDR3 protein: CSVEGLGLAGLETQYF
CDR3 length: 10; J gene: .; V gene: TRBV20-1; CDR3 protein: CSAHTYEQYF
CDR3 length: 11; J gene: TRBJ2-1; V gene: TRBV12-5; CDR3 protein: CASGPVSEQFF
CDR3 length: 13; J gene: TRBJ2-5; V gene: TRBV2; CDR3 protein: CASSGEIQETQYF
CDR3 length: 15; J gene: TRBJ2-1; V gene: TRBV5-1; CDR3 protein: CASSSGTSGYNEQFF
CDR3 length: 16; J gene: TRBJ2-1; V gene: TRBV4-1; CDR3 protein: CASSQDWWEGQNEQFF
CDR3 length: 13; J gene: TRBJ2-1; V gene: TRBV7-7; CDR3 protein: CASSLDYYNEQFF
CDR3 length: 14; J gene: TRBJ1-2; V gene: TRBV19; CDR3 protein: CASSTKTAQYGYTF
CDR3 length: 15; J gene: TRBJ2-2; V gene: TRBV4-1; CDR3 protein: CASSPPGTYTGELFF
CDR3 length: 15; J gene: TRBJ2-1; V gene: TRBV28; CDR3 protein: CASIGGGDSYNEQFF
CDR3 length: 16; J gene: TRBJ1-1; V gene: TRBV19; CDR3 protein: CASIPPWPEGATEAFF
CDR3 length: 16; J gene: TRBJ1-2; V gene: TRBV7-6; CDR3 protein: CASSFVGTIPPYGYTF
CDR3 length: 13; J gene: TRBJ1-6; V gene: TRBV27; CDR3 protein: CVSALAENSPLHF
CDR3 length: 17; J gene: TRBJ2-2; V gene: TRBV28; CDR3 protein: CASSLSGTFTPTGELFF
CDR3 length: 14; J gene: TRBJ1-1; V gene: TRBV6-1; CDR3 protein: CVSSEWTENTEAFF
CDR3 length: 15; J gene: TRBJ2-7; V gene: TRBV27; CDR3 protein: CASRGGGGSSYEQYF
CDR3 length: 15; J gene: TRBJ2-2; V gene: TRBV30; CDR3 protein: CAWSTLSGYTGELFF
CDR3 length: 18; J gene: TRBJ2-1; V gene: TRBV12-2; CDR3 protein: CASRLVAFRGQGTAEQFF
CDR3 length: 14; J gene: TRBJ1-4; V gene: TRBV30; CDR3 protein: CAWSSALSTGKLFF
CDR3 length: 14; J gene: TRBJ2-1; V gene: TRBV29-1; CDR3 protein: CSAGRGSSYNEQFF
CDR3 length: 13; J gene: TRBJ2-5; V gene: TRBV7-3; CDR3 protein: CASQDRAGSAQYF
CDR3 length: 16; J gene: TRBJ2-7; V gene: TRBV5-4; CDR3 protein: CASSTGIQGASYEQYF
CDR3 length: 17; J gene: TRBJ1-6; V gene: TRBV5-6; CDR3 protein: CASSPRDTHSYNSPLHF
CDR3 length: 16; J gene: TRBJ2-7; V gene: TRBV29-1; CDR3 protein: CSVCRVSRDSSYEQYF
CDR3 length: 18; J gene: TRBJ2-2; V gene: TRBV11-2; CDR3 protein: CASSLEKRTSWWTGELFF
CDR3 length: 15; J gene: TRBJ1-1; V gene: TRBV7-2; CDR3 protein: CASSLTGHPSTEAFF
CDR3 length: 15; J gene: TRBJ2-5; V gene: TRBV4-1; CDR3 protein: CASSRWTRPQETQYF
CDR3 length: 15; J gene: TRBJ2-3; V gene: TRBV5-1; CDR3 protein: CASSLASGVTDTQYF
CDR3 length: 15; J gene: TRBJ2-7; V gene: TRBV5-4; CDR3 protein: CASSFTGGTNYEQYF